The text below deals with one T cell receptor beta chain. The CDR3 spans 14 residues. The V and J ends lost 1 base and 1 base, in that order; junction bases with no gene match: 0. The germline V gene has CDR1 MNHEY and CDR2 SVGAGI. MiXCR, applied by TCRdb to the 5' RACE reads, yields one record per CDR3 protein. There are approximately 210,000 distinct CDR3 sequences in the sample; roughly 30% occur only once, and roughly 10% lies in the top ten. The data stem from a study of T-cell memory formation after mild COVID-19. Looking at the study overall: Most TCR clusters belonged to a single donor.

Sequencing was carried out using PBMCs or a T cell subset sorted from them (not recorded which). The sequence was collected from an adult woman who had mild COVID-19 (a few samples of this study predate the infection). Cell type and time point are not known. This chain links TRBV6-5 with TRBJ2-7; TRBD1 matches 8 bases. In DNA form, the CDR3 reads TGTGCCAGCAGTTACTGGACAGGGTCCTACGAGCAGTACTTC. Encoded protein: CASSYWTGSYEQYF.